Included here is one T cell receptor beta chain sequence, with context. There is no known antigen for this receptor. No clone much larger than this one lies a single base away; base qualities are absent. The data belong to a study of blood T cell repertoires in COVID-19 (dated by TCRdb to 2020 to 2021). Regarding the study in general: Samples from collaborators originated in the United States, Italy and Spain and spanned both the acute and convalescent phases of COVID-19. The material from the prospective study consisted of cDNA or gDNA derived from T cells, B-cell-depleted T cells, or PBMCs. The dataset comprised deeply sampled blood TCRbeta repertoires from subjects exposed to, actively infected with, or recovered from COVID-19. The repertoires were made available in a free public database intended to serve as a resource for research on the immune response to SARS-CoV-2. Samples came from the ongoing ImmuneRACE study (first 160 participants) plus 1,254 subjects from 6 global collaborators. A de-identified subject ID, COVID-19 status, age in years and sex were almost always included in the sample metadata. Where HLA class I and class II types were available, the types were taken from metadata supplied by the sample provider, not from assay-based typing. The paper as a whole reports these results and caveats: Clinical and demographic metadata were provided uncurated, with the amount varying by source and participant.

TCRbeta CDR3 regions were amplified from genomic DNA by means of the immunoSEQ Assay, a bias-controlled multiplex PCR. As for the authors' bioinformatics: The number of nucleated cells in each sample was estimated by amplification of reference gene primers within the assay. To quantify the absolute abundance of each unique TCRbeta CDR3 rearrangement, sequence reads were collapsed and filtered. For each sample, productive Simpson clonality was calculated by taking the square root of Simpson's diversity index across productive rearrangements. The source is immuneACCESS, and TCRdb retained only in-frame sequences with V and J called. Part of the clones is not carried over; for the studies checked, unresolved V genes explain less than half of this, and the remainder is unexplained. For V, J and clone size, that table is used; D and trimming come from the DNA. In all, the sample holds 95,000 to 150,000 clones, and around 87% of those were seen once. Of the sample, almost 30% is held by the ten largest clones.

The collaborating institutions used their own protocols to collect whole blood in K2EDTA tubes. For TCRbeta analysis, collaborator samples were shipped as frozen whole blood, as isolated PBMCs, or as DNA extracted from either sample type. This receptor was obtained from a woman in her 70s with acute or convalescent COVID-19. The sequenced sample consisted of peripheral blood.

The nucleotide sequence is TGTGCCATCAGTGATTCAAGCCTAGAGCGGGCTCTCAATGAGCAGTTCTTC. Translated, it reads CAISDSSLERALNEQFF. Rearrangement joined TRBV10-3 to TRBJ2-1, and perhaps TRBD2 as D gene, on 6 matching bases. Per the germline V gene, ENHRY is the CDR1 and SYGVKD is the CDR2. V and J lose 3 bases and 6 bases, and a span of 21 bases separates them. The CDR3 spans 17 residues, from the cysteine through the phenylalanine. Only the CDR3 DNA is retained, 51 bases long and in frame from the first base.